This is a list of T cell receptor beta chains from one sample in a study of PD-L1 blockade in urothelial cancer. The assay was immunoSEQ multiplex PCR, and TCRdb's table has in-frame clones only and misses some. The sample contains some 48,000 clones, 80% to 90% of which appear only once. The specimen was PBMCs, collected around atezolizumab (anti-PD-L1) treatment. The receptors stem from a man between 65 and 85 years old with urothelial cancer. The CDR3 runs from the conserved cysteine through the conserved F or W. A D gene is named only where the DNA matches it firmly. Clone size is not always given. Where it is, it says once, few, many or a class for expanded clones.

TRBV19	-	17	-	TRBJ1-3	CASSSSLDTSSGNTIYF	TGTGCCAGTAGTTCGTCGTTGGACACTTCCTCTGGAAACACCATATATTTT
TRBV10-3	-	14	-	TRBJ1-4	CAISAGPEGEKLFF	TGTGCCATCAGTGCCGGACCCGAGGGTGAAAAACTGTTTTTT
TRBV5-8	-	11	-	TRBJ2-3	CASSFADTQYF	TGTGCCAGCAGCTTCGCAGATACGCAGTATTTT
TRBV6-1	-	15	-	TRBJ1-3	CASSGQALSGNTIYF	TGTGCCAGCAGTGGACAGGCTCTCTCTGGAAACACCATATATTTT
TRBV27	-	15	TRBD1	TRBJ2-2	CASSSDRANTGELFF	TGTGCCAGCAGTTCGGACAGGGCGAACACCGGGGAGCTGTTTTTT
TRBV6-1	few	12	TRBD2	TRBJ2-7	CASSVTSREQYF	TGTGCCAGCAGCGTGACTAGCAGGGAGCAGTACTTC
TRBV10-2	-	14	-	TRBJ2-2	CASIATRPFGELFF	TGCGCCAGCATTGCGACACGTCCTTTCGGGGAGCTGTTTTTT
TRBV10-3	-	15	TRBD2	TRBJ2-1	CAISDTSGNYNEQFF	TGTGCCATCAGTGATACTAGCGGGAACTACAATGAGCAGTTCTTC
TRBV5-1	-	17	-	TRBJ2-3	CASSLGPQVLNTDTQYF	TGCGCCAGCAGCTTGGGACCTCAGGTCCTAAACACAGATACGCAGTATTTT
TRBV5-4	-	15	-	TRBJ2-7	CASSPAGSGFLEQYF	TGTGCCAGCAGCCCCGCTGGGAGCGGGTTCCTCGAGCAGTACTTC
TRBV29-1	-	10	-	TRBJ2-3	CSGYADTQYF	TGCAGCGGTTATGCAGATACGCAGTATTTT
TRBV19	-	13	-	TRBJ2-1	CASSVGADNEQFF	TGTGCCAGTAGTGTGGGAGCGGACAATGAGCAGTTCTTC
TRBV2	-	19	TRBD1	TRBJ1-5	CASRDAYRGQGYSNQPQHF	TGTGCCAGCAGAGATGCCTATAGAGGACAGGGCTATAGCAATCAGCCCCAGCATTTT
TRBV10-3	-	17	TRBD1	TRBJ2-3	CAISANPGQTSTDTQYF	TGTGCCATCAGCGCAAACCCGGGACAGACTAGCACAGATACGCAGTATTTT
TRBV11-2	-	13	TRBD1	TRBJ1-1	CASSRQGGTEAFF	TGTGCCAGCAGCCGACAGGGGGGCACTGAAGCTTTCTTT